A selection of T cell receptor beta chains follows, all from one sample in a study of Graves' ophthalmopathy and Graves' hyperthyroidism. TCRdb reprocessed the multiplex PCR reads with MiXCR, giving one entry per CDR3 protein. The sample has some 390,000 distinct CDR3 sequences; approximately 20% are singletons. Sequenced material: peripheral blood. These receptors came from a woman aged 18-35 years with Graves' ophthalmopathy. Each CDR3 is given with its conserved first and last residue. D genes are given only for firm matches. Expanded clones are given a class, and other clones once, few, many or no size at all.

clone size,D gene,J gene,V gene,CDR3 protein,CDR3 DNA
many,-,TRBJ2-2,TRBV20-1,CSARGRRGGNTGELFF,TGCAGTGCTAGAGGGCGGAGGGGGGGGAACACCGGGGAGCTGTTTTTT
few,-,TRBJ1-6,TRBV6-1,CASSESGRASPLHF,TGTGCCAGCAGTGAAAGTGGTAGGGCATCACCCCTCCACTTT
many,-,TRBJ1-5,TRBV7-8,CASSPRRQFNQPQHF,TGTGCCAGCAGCCCTCGGCGGCAGTTCAATCAGCCCCAGCATTTT
-,TRBD2,TRBJ2-2,TRBV15,CATSSAGGSPTGELFF,TGTGCCACCAGCAGTGCGGGGGGATCACCGACCGGGGAGCTGTTTTTT
many,TRBD1,TRBJ1-5,TRBV28,CASSFGQGAGNQPQHF,TGTGCCAGCAGTTTCGGTCAGGGGGCTGGCAATCAGCCCCAGCATTTT
many,-,TRBJ1-2,TRBV7-8,CASSLGGLGGYTF,TGTGCCAGCAGCTTAGGCGGGCTTGGGGGCTACACCTTC
many,-,TRBJ1-1,TRBV30,CAWKGPRNTEAFF,TGTGCCTGGAAAGGACCCCGGAACACTGAAGCTTTCTTT
many,TRBD1,TRBJ2-7,TRBV12-3/TRBV12-4,CASSKDRGYRQYF,TGTGCCAGCAGTAAGGACAGGGGTTATCGGCAGTACTTC
many,-,TRBJ1-1,TRBV7-2,CASSLATGMNTEAFF,TGTGCCAGCAGCTTAGCAACAGGGATGAACACTGAAGCTTTCTTT
many,TRBD2,TRBJ2-7,TRBV6-5,CASSPPREVSSYEQYF,TGTGCCAGCAGCCCCCCGCGGGAGGTCTCCTCCTACGAGCAGTACTTC
many,-,TRBJ2-5,TRBV27,CASSPDWGVGETQYF,TGTGCCAGCAGCCCGGATTGGGGTGTTGGAGAGACCCAGTACTTC
many,-,TRBJ2-7,TRBV14,CASSLIDGSYEQYF,TGTGCCAGCAGCCTCATCGACGGGTCCTACGAGCAGTACTTC
many,-,TRBJ2-2,TRBV24-1,CATATAVTGELFF,TGTGCCACCGCGACCGCCGTGACCGGGGAGCTGTTTTTT
many,TRBD1,TRBJ2-5,TRBV29-1,CSVLDRVRIRETQYF,TGCAGCGTTCTTGACAGGGTTAGGATTCGGGAGACCCAGTACTTC
-,TRBD1,TRBJ1-3,TRBV29-1,CSVAGQGSSGNTIYF,TGCAGCGTTGCCGGACAGGGCAGCTCTGGAAACACCATATATTTT
many,-,TRBJ2-7,TRBV27,CASSLRGTRYEQYF,TGTGCCAGCAGTCTGCGCGGGACACGATACGAGCAGTACTTC
many,-,TRBJ2-7,TRBV29-1,CSVPGRNQPYEQYF,TGCAGCGTCCCGGGACGCAATCAACCCTACGAGCAGTACTTC
many,-,TRBJ1-2,TRBV28,CASSSPSKYWRSGYTF,TGTGCCAGCAGTTCTCCCTCAAAATACTGGAGGAGTGGCTACACCTTC
many,-,TRBJ2-7,TRBV4-3,CASSQSAISSYEQYF,TGCGCCAGCAGCCAAAGCGCGATTAGCTCCTACGAGCAGTACTTC
few,TRBD1,TRBJ2-7,TRBV6-5,CARSSGTGKSEQYF,TGTGCCAGAAGTTCCGGGACAGGGAAGTCTGAGCAGTACTTC
-,-,TRBJ2-7,TRBV4-3,CASSQVGDRGAYEQYF,TGCGCCAGCAGCCAAGTGGGCGACCGAGGGGCCTACGAGCAGTACTTC
-,TRBD2,TRBJ2-5,TRBV7-6,CASSSPLTSRQETQYF,TGTGCCAGCAGCTCGCCCCTGACTAGCAGACAAGAGACCCAGTACTTC
many,-,TRBJ2-2,TRBV4-1,CASSQDQGYGGVNTGELFF,TGCGCCAGCAGCCAAGACCAGGGTTATGGCGGTGTGAACACCGGGGAGCTGTTTTTT
few,-,TRBJ2-7,TRBV5-1,CASSLGPFSSYGQYF,TGCGCCAGCAGCCTAGGACCCTTCAGCTCCTACGGGCAGTACTTC
-,-,TRBJ2-5,TRBV18,CASSPLRVETQYF,TGTGCCAGCTCACCGCTTAGGGTTGAGACCCAGTACTTC
-,TRBD2,TRBJ2-3,TRBV30,CAWSVGSGRATDTQYF,TGTGCCTGGAGTGTAGGTAGCGGGAGGGCCACAGATACGCAGTATTTT
-,TRBD2,TRBJ2-7,TRBV6-2/TRBV6-3,CASSYSGLAGVQYF,TGTGCCAGCAGTTACTCAGGACTAGCGGGAGTGCAGTACTTC